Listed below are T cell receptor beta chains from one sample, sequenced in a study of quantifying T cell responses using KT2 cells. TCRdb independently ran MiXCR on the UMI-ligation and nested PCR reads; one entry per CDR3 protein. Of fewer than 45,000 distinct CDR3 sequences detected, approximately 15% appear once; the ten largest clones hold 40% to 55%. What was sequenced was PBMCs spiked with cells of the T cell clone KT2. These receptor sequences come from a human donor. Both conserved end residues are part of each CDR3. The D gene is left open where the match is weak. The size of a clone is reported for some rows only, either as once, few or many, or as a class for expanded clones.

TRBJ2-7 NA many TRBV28 CASSLSLPGSNEQYF TGTGCCAGCAGTCTTTCGCTCCCGGGATCGAACGAGCAGTACTTC
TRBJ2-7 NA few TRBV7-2 CASSLGGRRNEQYF TGTGCCAGCAGCTTAGGAGGGAGGAGGAACGAGCAGTACTTC
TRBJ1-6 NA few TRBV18 CASSSEGGPYSPLHF TGTGCCAGCTCCAGTGAAGGGGGGCCCTATTCACCCCTCCACTTT
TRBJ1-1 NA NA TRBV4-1 CASSPLIVPDGAFF TGCGCCAGCAGCCCATTGATCGTCCCCGACGGAGCTTTCTTT
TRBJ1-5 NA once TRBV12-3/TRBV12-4 CASSFGPGTGNQPQHF TGTGCCAGCAGTTTTGGCCCGGGAACAGGGAACCAGCCCCAGCATTTT
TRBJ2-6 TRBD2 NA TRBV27 CASSYSSGRSSGANVLTF TGTGCCAGCAGTTATTCTAGCGGTAGGAGCTCTGGGGCCAACGTCCTGACTTTC
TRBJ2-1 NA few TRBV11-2 CASSLSGAELNEQFF TGTGCCAGCAGCTTATCGGGGGCGGAGCTCAATGAGCAGTTCTTC
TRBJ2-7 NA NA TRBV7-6 CASSPATHRGYEQYF TGTGCCAGCAGCCCGGCCACGCACAGAGGCTACGAGCAGTACTTC
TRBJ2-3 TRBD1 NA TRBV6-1 CASRDPTGSTDTQYF TGTGCCAGCAGGGACCCGACAGGGAGCACAGATACGCAGTATTTT
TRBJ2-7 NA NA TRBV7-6 CASSIAGAFNSYEQYF TGTGCCAGCAGCATTGCAGGAGCCTTCAACTCCTACGAGCAGTACTTC
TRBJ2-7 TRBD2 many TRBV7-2 CASSFGGSTSEQYF TGTGCCAGCAGCTTTGGCGGGAGTACAAGCGAGCAGTACTTC
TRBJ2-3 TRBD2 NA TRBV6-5 CASSILAGGTDTQYF TGTGCCAGCAGTATACTAGCGGGGGGCACAGATACGCAGTATTTT
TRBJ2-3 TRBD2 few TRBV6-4 CASSAISGGTQYF TGTGCCAGCAGTGCCATCAGCGGGGGTACGCAGTATTTT
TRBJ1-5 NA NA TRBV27 CASSLRGGYSNQPQHF TGTGCCAGCAGTTTAAGAGGGGGTTATAGCAATCAGCCCCAGCATTTT
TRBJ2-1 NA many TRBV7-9 CASSLAGKRDEQFF TGTGCCAGCAGCCTCGCCGGAAAACGAGATGAGCAGTTCTTC
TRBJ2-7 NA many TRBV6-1 CASSEAVVRGRSYEQYF TGTGCCAGCAGTGAAGCTGTGGTGAGGGGCCGAAGCTACGAGCAGTACTTC
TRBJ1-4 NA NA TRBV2 CASSDLVRSNEKLFF TGTGCCAGCAGTGATTTGGTCAGATCCAATGAAAAACTGTTTTTT
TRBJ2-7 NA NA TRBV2 CASMYRYSYEQYF TGTGCCAGCATGTACAGGTACTCCTACGAGCAGTACTTC
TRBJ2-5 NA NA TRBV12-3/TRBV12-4 CASSPLGVGQETQYF TGTGCCAGCAGCCCCCTAGGCGTGGGGCAAGAGACCCAGTACTTC
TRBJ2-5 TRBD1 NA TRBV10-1 CASSESSTGDETQYF TGCGCCAGCAGTGAGTCGAGTACAGGGGATGAGACCCAGTACTTC